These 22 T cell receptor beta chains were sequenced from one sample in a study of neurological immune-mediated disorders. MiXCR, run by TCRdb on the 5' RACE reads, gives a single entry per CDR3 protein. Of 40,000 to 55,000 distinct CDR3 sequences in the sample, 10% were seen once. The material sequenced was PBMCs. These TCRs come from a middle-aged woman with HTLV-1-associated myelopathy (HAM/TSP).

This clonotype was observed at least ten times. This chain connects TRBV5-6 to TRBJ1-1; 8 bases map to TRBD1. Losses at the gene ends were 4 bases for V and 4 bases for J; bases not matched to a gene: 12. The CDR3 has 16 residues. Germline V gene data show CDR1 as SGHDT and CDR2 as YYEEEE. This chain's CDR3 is CASSERQGSARTEAFF. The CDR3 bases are TGTGCCAGCAGCGAGAGACAGGGGTCAGCCCGCACTGAAGCTTTCTTT.

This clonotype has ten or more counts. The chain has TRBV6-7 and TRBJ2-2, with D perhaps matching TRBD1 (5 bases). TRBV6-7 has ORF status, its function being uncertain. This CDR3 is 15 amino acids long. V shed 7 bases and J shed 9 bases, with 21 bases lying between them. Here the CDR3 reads CASTGPQAVRRELFF. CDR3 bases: TGTGCCAGCACCGGTCCACAGGCCGTAAGACGGGAGCTGTTTTTT.

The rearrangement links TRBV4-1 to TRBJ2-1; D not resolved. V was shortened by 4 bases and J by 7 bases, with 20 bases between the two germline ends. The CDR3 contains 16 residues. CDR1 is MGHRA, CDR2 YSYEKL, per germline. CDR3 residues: CASSPHRGRESNEQFF. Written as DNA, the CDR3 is TGCGCCAGCAGCCCACATCGAGGTAGGGAAAGTAATGAGCAGTTCTTC.

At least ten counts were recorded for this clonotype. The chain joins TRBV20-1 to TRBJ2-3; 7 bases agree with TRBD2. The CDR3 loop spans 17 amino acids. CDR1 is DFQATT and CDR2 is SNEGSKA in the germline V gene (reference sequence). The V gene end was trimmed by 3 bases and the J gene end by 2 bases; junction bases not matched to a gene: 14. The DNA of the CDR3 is TGCAGTGCTAGGGGGTCCTTTCGCGGGGGACTCACAGATACGCAGTATTTT. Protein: CSARGSFRGGLTDTQYF.

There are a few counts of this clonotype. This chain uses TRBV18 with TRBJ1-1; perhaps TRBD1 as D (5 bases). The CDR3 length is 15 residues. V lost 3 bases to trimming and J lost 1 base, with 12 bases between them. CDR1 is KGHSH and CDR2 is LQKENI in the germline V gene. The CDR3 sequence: CASSPFDSRNTEAFF. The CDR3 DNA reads TGTGCCAGCTCACCTTTCGACAGCCGGAACACTGAAGCTTTCTTT.

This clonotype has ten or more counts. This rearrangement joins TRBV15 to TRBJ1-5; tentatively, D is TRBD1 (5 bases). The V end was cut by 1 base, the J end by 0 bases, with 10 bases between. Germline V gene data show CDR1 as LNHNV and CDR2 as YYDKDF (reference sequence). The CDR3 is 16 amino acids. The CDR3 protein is CATSRVWGYSNQPQHF. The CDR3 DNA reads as TGTGCCACCAGCAGAGTCTGGGGGTATAGCAATCAGCCCCAGCATTTT.

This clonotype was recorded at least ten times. CDR3: CASSFGVSLWETQYF. DNA of the CDR3: TGTGCCAGCAGCTTTGGTGTCAGCCTCTGGGAGACCCAGTACTTC. The J gene is TRBJ2-5, the V gene TRBV5-8; no firm D call. The V end was cut by 2 bases, the J end by 5 bases, with 16 bases between. CDR1 is SGHTS and CDR2 is YDEGEE in the germline V gene. This CDR3 spans 15 amino acids.

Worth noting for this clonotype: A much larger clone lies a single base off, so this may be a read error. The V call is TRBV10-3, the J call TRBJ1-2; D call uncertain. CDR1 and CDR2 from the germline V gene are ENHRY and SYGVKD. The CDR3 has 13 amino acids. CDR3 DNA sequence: TGTGACATCACCGAGTTCAGTCGCTATGGCTACACCTTC. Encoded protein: CDITEFSRYGYTF.

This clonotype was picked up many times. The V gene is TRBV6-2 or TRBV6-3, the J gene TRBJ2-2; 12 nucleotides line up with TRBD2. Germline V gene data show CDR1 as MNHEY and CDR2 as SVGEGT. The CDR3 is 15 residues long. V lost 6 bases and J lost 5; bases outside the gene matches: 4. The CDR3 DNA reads TGTGCCAGCAGGCGGACTAGCGGGGATACCGGGGAGCTGTTTTTT. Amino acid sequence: CASRRTSGDTGELFF.

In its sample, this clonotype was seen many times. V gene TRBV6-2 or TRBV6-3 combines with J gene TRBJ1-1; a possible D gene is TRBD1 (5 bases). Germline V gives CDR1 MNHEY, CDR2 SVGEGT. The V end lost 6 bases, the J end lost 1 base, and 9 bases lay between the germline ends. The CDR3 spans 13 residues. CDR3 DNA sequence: TGTGCCAGCAGCCCGAGGGGGAACACTGAAGCTTTCTTT. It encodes CASSPRGNTEAFF.

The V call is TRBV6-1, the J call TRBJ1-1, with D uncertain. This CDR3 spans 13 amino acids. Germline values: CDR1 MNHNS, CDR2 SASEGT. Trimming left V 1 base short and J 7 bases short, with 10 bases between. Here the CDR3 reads CASSEVGWGEAFF. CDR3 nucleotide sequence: TGTGCCAGCAGTGAAGTGGGGTGGGGTGAAGCTTTCTTT.

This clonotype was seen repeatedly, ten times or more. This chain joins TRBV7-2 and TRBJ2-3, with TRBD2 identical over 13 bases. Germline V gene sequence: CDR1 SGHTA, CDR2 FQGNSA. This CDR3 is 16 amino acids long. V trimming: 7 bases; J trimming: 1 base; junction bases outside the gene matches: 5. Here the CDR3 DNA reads TGTGCCAGCAAATTGGGACTAGCGGGGCGCACAGATACGCAGTATTTT. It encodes CASKLGLAGRTDTQYF.

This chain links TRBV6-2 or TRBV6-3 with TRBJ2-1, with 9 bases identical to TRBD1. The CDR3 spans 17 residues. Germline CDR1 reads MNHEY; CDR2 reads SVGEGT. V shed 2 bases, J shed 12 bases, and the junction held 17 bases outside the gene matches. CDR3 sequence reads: CASSYPNFRDRVSGQFF. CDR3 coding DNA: TGTGCCAGCAGTTACCCCAACTTCCGGGACAGGGTCTCTGGGCAGTTCTTC.

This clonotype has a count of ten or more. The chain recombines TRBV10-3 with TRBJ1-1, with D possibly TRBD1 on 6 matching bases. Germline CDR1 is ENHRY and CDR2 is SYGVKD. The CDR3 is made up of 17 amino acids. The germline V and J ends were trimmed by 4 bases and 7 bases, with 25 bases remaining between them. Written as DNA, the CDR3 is TGTGCCATCAGTGCCCTGCTACAGGGCTCGGAGGGGGGTGAAGCTTTCTTT. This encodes CAISALLQGSEGGEAFF.

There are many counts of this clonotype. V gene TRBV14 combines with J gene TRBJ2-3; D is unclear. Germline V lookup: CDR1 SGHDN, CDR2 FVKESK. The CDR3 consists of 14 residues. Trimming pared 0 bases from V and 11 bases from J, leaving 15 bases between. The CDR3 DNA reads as TGTGCCAGCAGCCAAGAGAGTCACGCCTGGGGGCAGTATTTT. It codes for CASSQESHAWGQYF. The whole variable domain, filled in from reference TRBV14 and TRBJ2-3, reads EAGVTQFPSHSVIEKGQTVTLRCDPISGHDNLYWYRRVMGKEIKFLLHFVKESKQDESGMPNNRFLAERTGGTYSTLKVQPAELEDSGVYFCASSQESHAWGQYFGPGTRLTVL.

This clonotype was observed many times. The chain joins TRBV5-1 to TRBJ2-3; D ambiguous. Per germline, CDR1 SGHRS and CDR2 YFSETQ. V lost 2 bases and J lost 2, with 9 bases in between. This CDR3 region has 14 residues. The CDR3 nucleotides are TGCGCCAGCAGCTTAACAGTTATCACAGATACGCAGTATTTT. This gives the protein CASSLTVITDTQYF.

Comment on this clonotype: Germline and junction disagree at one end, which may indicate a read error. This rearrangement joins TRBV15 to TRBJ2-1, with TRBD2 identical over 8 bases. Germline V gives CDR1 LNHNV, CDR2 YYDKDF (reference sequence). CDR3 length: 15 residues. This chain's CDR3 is CATSNGGAAYDEHFF. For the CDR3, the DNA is TGTGCCACCAGCAACGGGGGGGCAGCCTACGATGAGCACTTCTTC.

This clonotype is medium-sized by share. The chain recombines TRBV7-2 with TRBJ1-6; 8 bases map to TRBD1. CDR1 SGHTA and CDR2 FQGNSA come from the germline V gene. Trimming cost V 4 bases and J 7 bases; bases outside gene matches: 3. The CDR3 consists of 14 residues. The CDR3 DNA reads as TGTGCCAGCAGCTCCCGGGACAGGAATTCACCCCTCCACTTT. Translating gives CASSSRDRNSPLHF.

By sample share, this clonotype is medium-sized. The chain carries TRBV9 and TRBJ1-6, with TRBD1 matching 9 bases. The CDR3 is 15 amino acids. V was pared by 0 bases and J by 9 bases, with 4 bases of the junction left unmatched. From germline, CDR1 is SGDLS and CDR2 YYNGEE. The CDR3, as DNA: TGTGCCAGCAGCGTAGTAGGACAGGGGAGTTCACCCCTCCACTTT. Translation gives CASSVVGQGSSPLHF.

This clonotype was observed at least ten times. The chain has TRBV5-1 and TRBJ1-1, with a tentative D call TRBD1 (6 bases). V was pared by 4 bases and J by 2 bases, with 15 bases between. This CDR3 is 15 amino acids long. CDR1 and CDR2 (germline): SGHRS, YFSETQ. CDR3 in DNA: TGCGCCAGCAGCCCCCCAGGGGCCATTAACACTGAAGCTTTCTTT. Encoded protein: CASSPPGAINTEAFF.

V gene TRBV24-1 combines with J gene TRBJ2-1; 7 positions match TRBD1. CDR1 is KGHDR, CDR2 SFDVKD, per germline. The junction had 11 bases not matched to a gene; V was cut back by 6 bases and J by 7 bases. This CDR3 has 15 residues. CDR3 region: CATSRVRGLENEQFF. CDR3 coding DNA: TGTGCCACCAGTAGAGTCAGGGGGTTGGAAAATGAGCAGTTCTTC.

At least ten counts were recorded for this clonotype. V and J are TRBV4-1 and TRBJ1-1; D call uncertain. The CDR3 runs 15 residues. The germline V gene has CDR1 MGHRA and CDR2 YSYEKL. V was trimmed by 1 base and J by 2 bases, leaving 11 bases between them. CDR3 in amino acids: CASSQGGNGNTEAFF. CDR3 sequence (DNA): TGCGCCAGCAGCCAAGGCGGAAACGGAAACACTGAAGCTTTCTTT.